The 18 T cell receptor beta chains below all came from one sample that was sequenced in a study of blood T cells in healthy people across ages. Then a second PCR, running about 7 to 11 cycles, was carried out with a sample-barcoded 5' primer and a J-beta primer mix. Each CDR3 protein is one row after TCRdb ran MiXCR on the 5' RACE reads. The sample lists hundreds of thousands of distinct CDR3 sequences; around three fifths were seen once. The source material was blood. The receptors here all came from a man in his sixties in good health.

V and J are TRBV21-1 and TRBJ2-6; the table's TRBD1 call for D was not verified on the DNA. TRBV21-1 is marked as a pseudogene. This CDR3 comprises 18 residues. CDR3 in amino acids: CASRPDRGHKSGANVLTF. For the CDR3, the DNA is TGTGCCAGCAGGCCGGACAGGGGGCATAAATCTGGGGCCAACGTCCTGACTTTC.

CDR3 region: CASRFSSGNTGELFF. CDR3 sequence (DNA): TGCGCCAGCAGATTTAGTAGCGGGAACACCGGGGAGCTGTTTTTT. The chain recombines TRBV5-1 with TRBJ2-2; D may be TRBD2 (6 bases). There are 15 residues in the CDR3. Germline assignment: CDR1 SGHRS and CDR2 YFSETQ. Trimming took 5 bases from V and 1 from J, leaving 12 bases between them.

CDR3 amino acids: CSATDREGVGYTF. The CDR3 region has the DNA TGCAGTGCCACAGACAGGGAGGGGGTTGGCTACACCTTC. This rearrangement joins TRBV20-1 to TRBJ1-2, with 7 bases identical to TRBD1. Germline CDR1 is DFQATT and CDR2 is SNEGSKA (reference sequence). Germline trimming cut 6 bases from V and 7 bases from J; bases unmatched to any gene: 11. The length of the CDR3 is 13 residues.

The rearrangement uses TRBV4-2 and TRBJ1-2, with TRBD1 identical over 8 bases. V was clipped by 6 bases and J by 10 bases; unmatched bases: 22. The germline V gene has CDR1 LGHNA and CDR2 YNFKEQ. The CDR3 loop spans 17 amino acids. CDR3 DNA: TGTGCCAGCAGTCCAACCGGGACAGGAAGAATTCCGACGGACTACACCTTC. It specifies CASSPTGTGRIPTDYTF.

J is TRBJ1-2 and V is TRBV24-1; TRBD1 is a possible D gene (5 bases). Germline values: CDR1 KGHDR, CDR2 SFDVKD. This CDR3 region has 15 residues. V shed 4 bases and J shed 3 bases, with 14 bases lying between them. CDR3 sequence: CATSEGDGIYYGYTF. For the CDR3, the DNA is TGTGCCACCAGTGAGGGGGACGGTATCTACTATGGCTACACCTTC.

This clonotype appeared a few times. V usage is TRBV29-1 and J usage is TRBJ2-5; D may correspond to TRBD1 or TRBD2 (5 bases each). Germline CDR1 reads SQVTM; CDR2 reads ANQGSEA. Deletions cut 1 base from V and 1 base from J, with 19 bases between. This CDR3 has 17 residues. Here the CDR3 DNA reads TGCAGCGTTGAAGCGTGGGGGTCCCAAGGAACCCAAGAGACCCAGTACTTC. Its protein is CSVEAWGSQGTQETQYF.

This chain uses TRBV27 with TRBJ1-5; 8 nucleotides match TRBD1. Germline V gives CDR1 MNHEY, CDR2 SMNVEV (reference sequence). This CDR3 has 15 amino acids. V gave up 5 bases and J gave up 6 bases; unmatched junction bases: 9. CDR3 protein: CASSLDRGFSQPQHF. DNA for the CDR3: TGTGCCAGCAGTCTAGACAGGGGATTCTCTCAGCCCCAGCATTTT.

This clonotype appeared a few times. The chain is built from TRBV25-1 and TRBJ2-6; no clear D. V dropped 2 bases and J dropped 0 bases, with 8 bases sitting between them. This CDR3 has 16 residues. Per the germline V gene, CDR1 is MGHDK and CDR2 is SYGVNS. CDR3 region: CASSEGVTSGANVLTF. As DNA, the CDR3 is TGTGCCAGCAGTGAAGGGGTGACCTCTGGGGCCAACGTCCTGACTTTC.

The chain has TRBV5-1 and TRBJ1-2; D possibly corresponds to TRBD1 (5 bases). Germline CDR1 reads SGHRS; CDR2 reads YFSETQ. The CDR3 contains 13 residues. Trimming cost V 4 bases and J 5 bases, with 12 bases left between them. CDR3 in amino acids: CASSTGTEYGYTF. CDR3 sequence (DNA): TGCGCCAGCAGCACCGGGACGGAATATGGCTACACCTTC.

The chain couples TRBV20-1 to TRBJ1-3; D is possibly TRBD1 (5 bases). The CDR3 loop spans 13 amino acids. Germline values: CDR1 DFQATT, CDR2 SNEGSKA (reference sequence). The ends were cut back, 6 bases at V and 0 bases at J, with 9 bases in the middle. CDR3 bases: TGCAGTGCCGGCGACAGCTCTGGAAACACCATATATTTT. Its protein product is CSAGDSSGNTIYF.

This sequence joins TRBV24-1 and TRBJ2-3; TRBD2 matches at 10 bases. V shed 5 bases, J shed 4 bases, and the junction held 2 bases outside the gene matches. The CDR3 runs to 14 residues. Looked up from germline, CDR1 is KGHDR and CDR2 is SFDVKD. The CDR3 region has the DNA TGTGCCACCAGTGGAAGCGGGGGGGCAGATACGCAGTATTTT. It specifies CATSGSGGADTQYF.

The chain couples TRBV7-2 to TRBJ1-1; 7 bases agree with TRBD1. Losses at the gene ends were 2 bases for V and 4 bases for J; bases not matched to a gene: 16. The germline V gene has CDR1 SGHTA and CDR2 FQGNSA. The length of the CDR3 is 18 residues. CDR3 loop: CASSLTVRTVSGGTEAFF. In DNA form, the CDR3 reads TGTGCCAGCAGCTTAACTGTTCGCACGGTATCAGGGGGCACTGAAGCTTTCTTT.

The chain has TRBV15 and TRBJ1-6; D remains ambiguous. This CDR3 is 17 amino acids long. The V gene's germline CDR1 is LNHNV and CDR2 YYDKDF (reference sequence). Trimming cost V 1 base and J 0 bases, with 10 bases left between them. The CDR3 DNA follows: TGTGCCACCAGCAGAGGTGGCGCGAGCTCCTATAATTCACCCCTCCACTTT. Residues: CATSRGGASSYNSPLHF.

This clonotype was seen a few times. Being one base from a much bigger clone, this may be a read error. As DNA, the CDR3 is TGTGCCACCCAAGGGGGGCCGTACAATGAGCAGTACTTC. Protein sequence: CATQGGPYNEQYF. The rearrangement links TRBV24-1 to TRBJ2-1; D is possibly TRBD1 or TRBD2 (6 bases each). With the DNA end fitting TRBJ2-7 better, the J assignment may be wrong. From germline, CDR1 is KGHDR and CDR2 SFDVKD. The CDR3 extends over 13 amino acids.

This clonotype showed up just a few times. This chain links TRBV20-1 with TRBJ2-5, with D maybe TRBD2 (6 bases). From germline, CDR1 is DFQATT and CDR2 SNEGSKA (reference sequence). The V end was cut by 0 bases, the J end by 5 bases, with 19 bases between. CDR3 length equals 16 residues. DNA for the CDR3: TGCAGTGCTAGAGATAGGGACTTGAGTAGCGTGGAGACCCAGTACTTC. As protein: CSARDRDLSSVETQYF.

This chain joins TRBV7-2 and TRBJ1-2; tentative D call: TRBD1 (5 bases). Per germline, CDR1 SGHTA and CDR2 FQGNSA. Trimming cost V 5 bases and J 0 bases, with 16 bases left between them. The CDR3 runs to 16 residues. CDR3 residues: CASSPRGGVANYGYTF. The CDR3 bases are TGTGCCAGCAGCCCCCGGGGGGGAGTGGCTAACTATGGCTACACCTTC.

This chain joins TRBV29-1 and TRBJ2-5; a weak D match, TRBD1 (5 bases). TRBJ2-7 matches the DNA end more closely, so the J call is doubtful. Germline assignment: CDR1 SQVTM and CDR2 ANQGSEA. The length of the CDR3 is 13 residues. The CDR3 spells CSVKGVGTYEQYF. DNA of the CDR3: TGCAGCGTGAAAGGGGTAGGAACCTACGAGCAGTACTTC.

The table lists this clonotype with a few counts. The chain links TRBV20-1 to TRBJ2-7; no clear D gene. CDR1 and CDR2 (germline): DFQATT, SNEGSKA (reference sequence). The CDR3 runs 13 residues. V was trimmed by 0 bases and J by 2 bases, leaving 8 bases between them. CDR3 in DNA: TGCAGTGCTAGAGATCGACTGCCCTACGAGCAGTACTTC. It translates to CSARDRLPYEQYF.